One and the same sample provided the 8 T cell receptor beta chains below, sequenced in a study of shared clonotypes between healthy human individuals. Here immunoSEQ multiplex PCR was the method, and the copy in TCRdb shows in-frame clones only, minus some. The sample carries millions of clones, 85% to 95% recorded once. The specimen sequenced was naive CD4+ T cells sorted from blood. Subset defined: CD45RA+ positively selected. The receptors derive from a man younger than 35 in good health.

The chain joins TRBV30 to TRBJ1-4; D gene uncertain. Germline CDR1 and CDR2: GTSNPN and SVGIG (reference sequence). Trimming shortened V by 1 base and J by 8 bases, and 14 bases separated the two germline ends. CDR3 size: 14 residues. The CDR3 loop reads CAWSDKGPEEKLFF. The CDR3 coding sequence is TGTGCCTGGAGTGATAAGGGTCCTGAAGAAAAACTGTTTTTT.

V gene TRBV4-1 combines with J gene TRBJ2-3, with a tentative D call TRBD2 (5 bases). Trimming shortened V by 4 bases and J by 2 bases, and 28 bases separated the two germline ends. Germline values: CDR1 MGHRA, CDR2 YSYEKL. The CDR3 spans 20 residues. CDR3 region: CASSPWADRGMHTDTDTQYF. The CDR3, as DNA: TGCGCCAGCAGCCCTTGGGCAGATCGAGGGATGCACACAGACACAGATACGCAGTATTTT.

Notes on this clone: Germline is not matched at one junction end, which may reflect a read error. J is TRBJ2-5 and V is TRBV6-5; D possibly corresponds to TRBD2 (6 bases). This CDR3 region has 13 residues. Germline lookup yields CDR1 MNHEY and CDR2 SVGAGI. The CDR3 spells CASSYLRDSGFDF. The CDR3 nucleotides read TGTGCCAGCAGTTACTTGAGGGACTCCGGCTTCGACTTC.

The CDR3 DNA reads TGCGCCAGCAGCCTTCACCCGGGACTAGCGGGAGACGATGAGCAGTTCTTC. Protein product: CASSLHPGLAGDDEQFF. This chain connects TRBV4-1 to TRBJ2-1; 14 bases agree with TRBD2. Trimming removed 4 bases from V and 8 bases from J; junction bases left unmatched: 10. The CDR3 covers 17 residues. CDR1 and CDR2 from the germline V gene are MGHRA and YSYEKL.

The V call is TRBV6-1, the J call TRBJ2-2; TRBD1 is a possible D gene (6 bases). Trimming stripped 6 bases from V and 3 bases from J, with 14 bases between. The length of the CDR3 is 15 residues. From germline, CDR1 is MNHNS and CDR2 SASEGT. CDR3 DNA: TGTGCCAGCAGAAGGATGACAGGAGACACCGGGGAGCTGTTTTTT. Translation: CASRRMTGDTGELFF.

The chain combines TRBV7-9 with TRBJ2-7; 10 bases align to TRBD2. After removal of 5 bases from V and 2 bases from J, the junction contained 15 bases not matched to a gene. Germline CDR1 and CDR2: SEHNR and FQNEAQ (reference sequence). The CDR3 contains 18 residues. CDR3 sequence (DNA): TGTGCCAGCAGCCCCACAACCGGGTCTAGCGGGAGTACCTACGAGCAGTACTTC. It yields the protein CASSPTTGSSGSTYEQYF.

The rearrangement links TRBV4-1 to TRBJ2-3; 8 positions match TRBD2. The V gene end was trimmed by 0 bases and the J gene end by 0 bases; junction bases not matched to a gene: 8. The CDR3 is made up of 18 amino acids. Germline V gives CDR1 MGHRA, CDR2 YSYEKL. CDR3 in amino acids: CASSQDRERGPSTDTQYF. As DNA, the CDR3 is TGCGCCAGCAGCCAAGATCGAGAGCGGGGGCCAAGCACAGATACGCAGTATTTT.

With regard to this clone: This sample includes further DNA sequences coding for the same CDR3. CDR3 in amino acids: CASSPVNEKLFF. The DNA of the CDR3 is TGTGCCAGCTCACCAGTAAATGAAAAACTGTTTTTT. J is TRBJ1-4 and V is TRBV18; the D is unclear. The CDR3 is 12 residues long. From germline, CDR1 is KGHSH and CDR2 LQKENI. The V end lost 2 bases, the J end lost 5 bases, and 3 bases lay between the germline ends.